This TCR beta chain was captured in a study of tumor-infiltrating lymphocytes in primary liver carcinoma (dated by TCRdb to the late 2010s). Describing the broader study: About 5 patients with histopathologically diagnosed primary liver carcinoma underwent surgical resection in China between late 2015 and March 2016. Hepatocellular carcinoma (four) or combined HCC and intrahepatic cholangiocarcinoma (one) was present in the five patients, who were three men and two women aged 30 to 69 years. The tumors of the five patients were staged as T1-T3 N0M0, with maximum diameters ranging from roughly 4.2 to 10 cm. Samples yielded roughly 3.5 to 8 million productive TCRbeta reads; read depth did not differ significantly between tissue types. For each liver tumor, the study sampled five regions along with adjacent normal tissue and blood, and applied TCRbeta repertoire sequencing, expression microarrays and whole-exome sequencing. A total of 35 or so specimens from 5 patients, comprising approximately 25 tumor regions, 5 adjacent noncancerous liver tissues and 5 peripheral blood samples, were covered by TCRbeta repertoire sequencing. Technical replicate repertoires showed high reproducibility, with mean shared-clone rates roughly 0.89 and correlation coefficients above 0.98.

Using a constant-region primer and ProtoScript II reverse transcriptase, TCRbeta-specific cDNA was reverse-transcribed from approximately 0.5 ug total RNA. The TCRbeta libraries were prepared through three rounds of nested multiplex PCR following a slightly modified ARM-PCR procedure. Each of the first two PCR rounds ran for approximately 10 cycles and used multiplex TRBV1-TRBV30 forward primers together with a Cbeta reverse primer. Sample barcodes and Illumina adapters were added in a final 25-cycle PCR with Deep VentR polymerase. Amplicons of 200-500 bp were gel-purified with a QIAquick gel extraction kit before sequencing. An Illumina HiSeq 2500 was used to sequence the TCRbeta amplicons with 250-bp paired-end reads. The source study handled its data this way. Quality trimming of reads was performed with Trimmomatic v0.33, and paired reads were merged with FLASH v1.2.11 so that full CDR3 sequences could be recovered. MiGEC v1.2.1b assigned V, D and J germline segments to the rearranged TCRbeta sequences. VDJtools v1.0.0 computed clonotype statistics and Shannon-Wiener diversity indices. To reduce sampling bias, subsequent analyses other than the diversity analysis used only the 250 most abundant clonotypes in each sample. The public reads were reanalyzed by TCRdb: fastp trimming at Q25, MiXCR alignment, in-frame beta chains only. Every CDR3 protein is listed once, alongside the most common genes and DNA of its rows. TCRdb's processing, not the study's, gives the V and J calls here. In all, the sample holds some 320,000 distinct CDR3 sequences, and approximately 60% of those were seen once. The ten most abundant clones make up roughly 9% of the sample.

The germline V gene specifies MRHNA as CDR1 and SNTAGT as CDR2. From the cysteine up to the phenylalanine, the CDR3 has a length of 15 residues. The CDR3 DNA has 45 bases and is translated from base 1. The V end loses 3 bases and the J end loses 2 bases, and a stretch of 12 bases separates them. With respect to this clonotype: The antigen this receptor binds is unknown. No base quality values were provided; no much bigger clone lies one nucleotide off.

Here is what the overall study found, with its caveats: Only a few patients were included in the study, and the authors note that the findings should be validated in a larger study. A significantly larger repertoire fraction was made up by the top 250 clones in tumors than in blood (p = 0.039). Pairs of tumor regions showed greater repertoire overlap (mean around 35%) than tumor-adjacent pairs (about 17%) or tumor-blood pairs (about 14%), which is consistent with antigen-driven expansion. Because sequencing covered only the TCR beta chain and unpaired alpha chains were not captured, true repertoire diversity is likely underestimated. Because the samples were bulk and unsorted, CD4+ and CD8+ T cell repertoires could not be compared.

RNA from unsorted whole blood was extracted with TRIzol reagent, and germline DNA was obtained with the DNeasy Blood & Tissue kit. At the time of sampling, the patients were treatment-naive and had chronic HBV infection. Before surgery, approximately 3.8 milliliters of peripheral blood were collected into K2EDTA tubes. What was sequenced was peripheral blood. The clonotype comes from a middle-aged man with primary liver carcinoma and hepatitis B virus infection. The sequence links TRBV6-4 to TRBJ2-3, with TRBD2 tentatively as D gene (5 bases match). The DNA reads TGTGCCAGCAGTGAGGCTCTAGCAGACACAGATACGCAGTATTTT. This gives the protein CASSEALADTDTQYF.